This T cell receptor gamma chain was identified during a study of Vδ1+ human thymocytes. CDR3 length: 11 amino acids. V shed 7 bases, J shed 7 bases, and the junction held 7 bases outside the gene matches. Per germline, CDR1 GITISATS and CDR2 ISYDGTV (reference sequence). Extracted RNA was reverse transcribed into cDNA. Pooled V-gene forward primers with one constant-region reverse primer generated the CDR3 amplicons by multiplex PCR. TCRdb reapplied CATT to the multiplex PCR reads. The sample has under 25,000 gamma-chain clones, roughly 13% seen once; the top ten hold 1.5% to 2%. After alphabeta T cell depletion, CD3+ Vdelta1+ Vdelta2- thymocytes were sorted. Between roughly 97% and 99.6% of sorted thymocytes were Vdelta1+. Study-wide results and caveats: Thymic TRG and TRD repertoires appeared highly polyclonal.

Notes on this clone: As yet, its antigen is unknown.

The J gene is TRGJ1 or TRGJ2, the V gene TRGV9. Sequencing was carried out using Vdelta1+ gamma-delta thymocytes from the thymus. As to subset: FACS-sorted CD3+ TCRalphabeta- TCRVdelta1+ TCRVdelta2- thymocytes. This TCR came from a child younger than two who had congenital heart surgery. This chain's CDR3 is CALCPAYKKLF. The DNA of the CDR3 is TGTGCCTTGTGCCCCGCATATAAGAAACTCTTT.